Included here is one T cell receptor (beta chain) sequence, with context. Its target is not known. This specimen comes from a study of Ad26.COV2.S vaccination and SARS-CoV-2 variants. There are 14 residues in the CDR3. CDR1 is LNHNV and CDR2 is YYDKDF in the germline V gene (reference sequence). Trimming removed 0 bases at V and 9 bases at J, with 12 bases between. Treatment defined: around 19 received Ad26.COV2.S at low or high dose, single or two shots; roughly 5 received placebo; per-sample allocation not given. After the first vaccine or placebo injection, samples were drawn on day 63. This vaccine is an Ad26 vector that expresses the Wuhan-strain SARS-CoV-2 spike. Study findings and constraints: Non-spike TCR breadth was similar in vaccine and placebo recipients.

Assay used: immunoSEQ multiplex PCR; TCRdb lists only in-frame clones, some missing. The data contain about 440,000 clones, 80% to 95% of them singletons. The sequence was obtained from a person between 18 and 60 years old who received the Ad26.COV2.S COVID-19 vaccine or a placebo. The chain has TRBV15 and TRBJ2-1, with D unclear. This material consisted of peripheral blood, taken in a trial of Ad26.COV2.S vaccine versus placebo. Here the CDR3 reads CATSRDRLPGEQFF. The DNA for the CDR3 is TGTGCCACCAGCAGAGATCGGCTCCCTGGTGAGCAGTTCTTC. Together with reference TRBV15 and TRBJ2-1, the CDR3 gives the full variable domain: DAMVIQNPRYQVTQFGKPVTLSCSQTLNHNVMYWYQQKSSQAPKLLFHYYDKDFNNEADTPDNFQSRRPNTSFCFLDIRSPGLGDTAMYLCATSRDRLPGEQFFGPGTRLTVL.